Below are 10 T cell receptor beta chains sequenced from a single sample in a study of shared clonotypes between healthy human individuals. Clones were sequenced by immunoSEQ multiplex PCR, and TCRdb holds only the in-frame ones, with some missing. Counted here are 2 million to 3 million clones, more than 85% occurring once; the ten biggest clones make up around 0.4%. Material: naive CD4+ T cells from PBMCs. Specified subset: CD45RA+ positively selected. These receptors came from a man younger than 35 in good health. Some clones in this sample may be carry-over from other donors' samples.

The chain has TRBV7-3 and TRBJ2-1; 7 nucleotides align to TRBD2. The CDR3 consists of 15 residues. CDR1 SGHTA and CDR2 FQGTGA come from the germline V gene. V lost 0 bases and J lost 8; bases outside the gene matches: 7. CDR3 DNA sequence: TGTGCCAGCAGCTTAACACGGACTAGTATCGATGAGCAGTTCTTC. Amino acid sequence: CASSLTRTSIDEQFF.

About this clone itself: The sample holds other DNA sequences that translate to the same CDR3. The chain uses TRBV27 and TRBJ1-5; no clear D. The CDR3 has 14 residues. The germline V gene encodes CDR1 MNHEY and CDR2 SMNVEV (reference sequence). Trimming removed 1 base from V and 0 bases from J, with 4 bases in between. CDR3 amino acids: CASSLLGSNQPQHF. CDR3 DNA: TGTGCCAGCAGTTTATTAGGTAGCAATCAGCCCCAGCATTTT.

The V and J genes are TRBV6-5 and TRBJ1-1; no clear D. Trimming left V 4 bases short and J 0 bases short, with 9 bases between. The CDR3 has 14 amino acids. Germline V gene data show CDR1 as MNHEY and CDR2 as SVGAGI. The CDR3 DNA reads as TGTGCCAGCAGTTGGAGAGCCATGAACACTGAAGCTTTCTTT. Its protein product is CASSWRAMNTEAFF.

This clone has just one count. The V and J genes are TRBV7-2 and TRBJ2-1, with 11 bases lining up with TRBD2. The germline V gene encodes CDR1 SGHTA and CDR2 FQGNSA. The CDR3 has 16 residues. After removal of 6 bases from V and 0 bases from J, the junction contained 4 bases not matched to a gene. CDR3 amino acids: CASSSGRASSYNEQFF. The DNA of the CDR3 is TGTGCCAGCAGTAGCGGGAGGGCCTCCTCCTACAATGAGCAGTTCTTC.

The chain uses TRBV5-8 and TRBJ1-1; D ambiguous. The V gene's germline CDR1 is SGHTS and CDR2 YDEGEE. With 4 bases removed from V and 3 bases from J, the gap between germline ends came to 13 bases. The CDR3 is 14 residues long. The CDR3 reads CASSDLLLDTEAFF. CDR3 sequence (DNA): TGTGCCAGCAGCGATCTGCTCTTGGACACTGAAGCTTTCTTT.

The V and J genes are TRBV27 and TRBJ2-1, with TRBD2 identical over 13 bases. Germline-derived CDR1 and CDR2 are MNHEY and SMNVEV (reference sequence). V dropped 2 bases and J dropped 8; count of bases not matched to a gene: 3. CDR3 length: 15 amino acids. The DNA of the CDR3 is TGTGCCAGCAGTTTAAAACTAGCGGGAGGGTATGAGCAGTTCTTC. It specifies CASSLKLAGGYEQFF.

In its sample, this clone was seen once. The chain recombines TRBV19 with TRBJ1-1; 7 positions agree with TRBD1. CDR3 length: 11 residues. CDR1 and CDR2 (germline): LNHDA, SQIVND (reference sequence). Trimming took 8 bases from V and 7 from J; bases not matched to a gene: 4. CDR3 in DNA: TGTGCCAGTCGACAGGGCCATGAAGCTTTCTTT. This sequence encodes CASRQGHEAFF.

The genes are TRBV5-4 and TRBJ2-7; TRBD2 agrees at 7 bases. The CDR3 consists of 15 residues. Trimming took 4 bases from V and 3 from J; bases not matched to a gene: 10. The V gene's germline CDR1 is SGHNT and CDR2 YYREEE (reference sequence). DNA of the CDR3: TGTGCCAGCAGCCGGCGAAGCGGGATTGTCTACGAGCAGTACTTC. Translating gives CASSRRSGIVYEQYF. The full variable domain, in which reference TRBV5-4 and TRBJ2-7 provide the parts outside the CDR3, is ETGVTQSPTHLIKTRGQQVTLRCSSQSGHNTVSWYQQALGQGPQFIFQYYREEENGRGNFPPRFSGLQFPNYSSELNVNALELDDSALYLCASSRRSGIVYEQYFGPGTRLTVT.

The rearrangement links TRBV10-3 to TRBJ1-4; 12 nucleotides agree with TRBD1. V shed 8 bases, J shed 7 bases, and the junction held 8 bases outside the gene matches. CDR1 and CDR2 (germline): ENHRY, SYGVKD. CDR3 size: 15 residues. The CDR3 DNA is TGTGCCATCGGGCCCGGGACAGGGGGCATTGAAAAACTGTTTTTT. Protein sequence: CAIGPGTGGIEKLFF.

Comment on this clone: Other DNA sequences in this specimen translate into the identical CDR3. J is TRBJ2-7 and V is TRBV9; 9 bases line up with TRBD1. V was pared by 3 bases and J by 1 base, with 5 bases of the junction left unmatched. The CDR3 runs to 15 residues. CDR1 and CDR2 (germline): SGDLS, YYNGEE. The CDR3: CASSAGTGLSYEQYF. The CDR3 region has the DNA TGTGCCAGCAGCGCCGGGACAGGGTTATCCTACGAGCAGTACTTC.